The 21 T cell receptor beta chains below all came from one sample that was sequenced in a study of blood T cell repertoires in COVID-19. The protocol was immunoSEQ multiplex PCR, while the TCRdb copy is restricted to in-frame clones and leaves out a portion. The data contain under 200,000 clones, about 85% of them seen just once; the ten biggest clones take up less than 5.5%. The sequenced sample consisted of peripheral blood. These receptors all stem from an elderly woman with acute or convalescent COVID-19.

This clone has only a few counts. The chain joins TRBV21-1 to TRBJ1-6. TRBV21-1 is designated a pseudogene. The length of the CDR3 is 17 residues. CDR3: CASSNPRRGGDRSPLHF. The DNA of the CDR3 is TGTGCCAGCAGCAACCCCAGAAGAGGAGGGGATCGGTCACCCCTCCACTTT.

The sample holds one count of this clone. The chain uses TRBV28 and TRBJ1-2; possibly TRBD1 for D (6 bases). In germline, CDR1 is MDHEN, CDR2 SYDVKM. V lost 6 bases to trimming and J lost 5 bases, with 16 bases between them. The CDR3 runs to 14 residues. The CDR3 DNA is TGTGCCAGCAGCGCTCTAGACAGGACTTATGGCTACACCTTC. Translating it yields CASSALDRTYGYTF.

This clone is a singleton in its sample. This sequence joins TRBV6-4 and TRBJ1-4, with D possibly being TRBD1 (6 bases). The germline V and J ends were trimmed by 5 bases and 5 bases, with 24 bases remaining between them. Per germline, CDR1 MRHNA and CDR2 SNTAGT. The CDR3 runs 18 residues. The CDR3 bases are TGTGCCAGCAGTCTGGGGGACAATTTCGGCTACGAAAATGAAAAACTGTTTTTT. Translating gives CASSLGDNFGYENEKLFF.

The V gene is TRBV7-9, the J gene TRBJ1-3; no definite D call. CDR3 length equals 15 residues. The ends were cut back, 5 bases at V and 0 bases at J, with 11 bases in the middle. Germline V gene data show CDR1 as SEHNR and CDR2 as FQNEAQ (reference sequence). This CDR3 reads CASSLRRASGNTIYF. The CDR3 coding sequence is TGTGCCAGCAGCCTCCGGCGGGCCTCTGGAAACACCATATATTTT.

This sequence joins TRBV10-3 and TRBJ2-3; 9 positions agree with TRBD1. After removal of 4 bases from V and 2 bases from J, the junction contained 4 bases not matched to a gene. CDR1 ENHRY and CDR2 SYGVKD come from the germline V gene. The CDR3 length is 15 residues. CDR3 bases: TGTGCCATCAGTGCACAGGGGGCCACCACAGATACGCAGTATTTT. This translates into CAISAQGATTDTQYF.

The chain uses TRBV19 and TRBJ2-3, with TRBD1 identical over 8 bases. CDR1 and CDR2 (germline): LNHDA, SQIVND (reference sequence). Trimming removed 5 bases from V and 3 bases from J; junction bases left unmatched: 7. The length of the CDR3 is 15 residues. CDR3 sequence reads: CASSSRTGSTDTQYF. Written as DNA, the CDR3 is TGTGCCAGTAGTTCGCGGACAGGGTCGACAGATACGCAGTATTTT.

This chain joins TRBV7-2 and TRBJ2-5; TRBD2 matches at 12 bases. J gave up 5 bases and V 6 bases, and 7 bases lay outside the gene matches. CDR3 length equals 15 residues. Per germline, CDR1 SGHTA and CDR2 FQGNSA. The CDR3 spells CASRPDLAGGETQYF. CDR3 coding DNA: TGTGCCAGCAGGCCCGACCTAGCGGGAGGGGAGACCCAGTACTTC.

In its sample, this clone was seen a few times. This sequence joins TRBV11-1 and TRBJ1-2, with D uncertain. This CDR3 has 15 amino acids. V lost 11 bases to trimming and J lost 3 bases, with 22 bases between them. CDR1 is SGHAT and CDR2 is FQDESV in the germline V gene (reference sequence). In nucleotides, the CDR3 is TGTGCCGGCCATAGTTGTTGTTCAGGCTACTATGGCTACACCTTC. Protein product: CAGHSCCSGYYGYTF.

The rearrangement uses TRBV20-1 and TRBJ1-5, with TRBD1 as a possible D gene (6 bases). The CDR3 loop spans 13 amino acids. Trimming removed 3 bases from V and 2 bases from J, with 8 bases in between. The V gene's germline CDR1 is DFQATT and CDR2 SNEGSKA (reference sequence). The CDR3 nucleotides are TGCAGTGCTAGTTCAGGGGGCAATCAGCCCCAGCATTTT. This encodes CSASSGGNQPQHF.

This chain's CDR3 is CALGQGAYEQYF. CDR3 nucleotide sequence: TGTGCCTTAGGACAGGGAGCCTACGAGCAGTACTTC. The rearrangement uses TRBV30 and TRBJ2-7, with TRBD1 matching over 8 bases. Germline CDR1 GTSNPN, CDR2 SVGIG (reference sequence). V shed 7 bases, J shed 2 bases, and the junction held 4 bases outside the gene matches. The CDR3 sequence is 12 residues long. Full variable domain (rest looked up from reference TRBV30 and TRBJ2-7): SQTIHQWPATLVQPVGSPLSLECTVEGTSNPNLYWYRQAAGRGLQLLFYSVGIGQISSEVPQNLSASRPQDRQFILSSKKLLLSDSGFYLCALGQGAYEQYFGPGTRLTVT.

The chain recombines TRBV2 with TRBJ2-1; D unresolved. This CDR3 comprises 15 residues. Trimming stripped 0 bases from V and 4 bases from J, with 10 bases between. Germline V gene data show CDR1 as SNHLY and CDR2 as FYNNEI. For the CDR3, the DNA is TGTGCCAGCAGTGAAGCGCTTCACTCGTACAATGAGCAGTTCTTC. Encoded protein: CASSEALHSYNEQFF.

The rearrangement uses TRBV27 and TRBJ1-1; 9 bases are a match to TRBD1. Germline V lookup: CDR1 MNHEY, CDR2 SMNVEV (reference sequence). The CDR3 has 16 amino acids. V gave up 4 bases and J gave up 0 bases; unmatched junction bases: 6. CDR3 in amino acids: CASSSPGQGMNTEAFF. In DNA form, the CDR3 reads TGTGCCAGCAGTTCCCCCGGACAGGGGATGAACACTGAAGCTTTCTTT.

In DNA, the CDR3 is TGTGCCAGCAGTTATCAGACTGGAAAGCAGTTCTTC. This gives the protein CASSYQTGKQFF. The rearrangement joins TRBV6-5 to TRBJ2-1; D remains unclear. This CDR3 is built from 12 residues. V lost 3 bases and J 11 bases, leaving 11 bases between the germline ends. CDR1 is MNHEY and CDR2 is SVGAGI in the germline V gene.

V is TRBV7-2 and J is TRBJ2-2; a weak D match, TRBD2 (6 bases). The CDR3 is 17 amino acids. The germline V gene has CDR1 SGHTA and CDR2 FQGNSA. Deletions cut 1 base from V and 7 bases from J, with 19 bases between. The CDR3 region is CASSLEGLALRGGELFF. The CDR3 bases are TGTGCCAGCAGCTTAGAAGGGCTAGCGCTGCGGGGCGGGGAGCTGTTTTTT.

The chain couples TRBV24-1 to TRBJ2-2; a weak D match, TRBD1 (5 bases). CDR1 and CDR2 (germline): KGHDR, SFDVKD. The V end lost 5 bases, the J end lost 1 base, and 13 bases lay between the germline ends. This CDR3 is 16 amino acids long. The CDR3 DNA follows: TGTGCCACCAGTGTATCTGGGGCAGGGAACACCGGGGAGCTGTTTTTT. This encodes CATSVSGAGNTGELFF.

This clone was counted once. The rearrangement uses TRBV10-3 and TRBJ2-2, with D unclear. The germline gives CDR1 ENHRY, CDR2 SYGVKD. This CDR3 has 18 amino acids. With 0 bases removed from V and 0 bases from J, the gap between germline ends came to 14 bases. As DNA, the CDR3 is TGTGCCATCAGTGAGTCTCAGCAGGCGTTGTCGAACACCGGGGAGCTGTTTTTT. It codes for CAISESQQALSNTGELFF.

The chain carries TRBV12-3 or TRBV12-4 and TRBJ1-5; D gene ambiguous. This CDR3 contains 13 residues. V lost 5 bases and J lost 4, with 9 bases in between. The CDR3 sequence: CASSPTRNQPQHF. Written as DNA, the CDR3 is TGTGCCAGCAGTCCAACGAGAAATCAGCCCCAGCATTTT.

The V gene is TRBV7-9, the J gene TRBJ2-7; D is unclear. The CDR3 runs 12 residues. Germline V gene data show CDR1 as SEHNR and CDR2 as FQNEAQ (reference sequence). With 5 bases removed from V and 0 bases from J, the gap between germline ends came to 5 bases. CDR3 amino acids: CASSPSSYEQYF. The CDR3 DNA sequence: TGTGCCAGCAGCCCCTCCTCCTACGAGCAGTACTTC.

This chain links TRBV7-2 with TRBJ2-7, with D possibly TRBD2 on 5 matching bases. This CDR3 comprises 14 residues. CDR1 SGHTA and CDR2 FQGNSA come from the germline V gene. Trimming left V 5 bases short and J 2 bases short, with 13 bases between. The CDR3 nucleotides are TGTGCCAGCAGCACGGGAAGGGCCACCTACGAGCAGTACTTC. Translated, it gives CASSTGRATYEQYF.

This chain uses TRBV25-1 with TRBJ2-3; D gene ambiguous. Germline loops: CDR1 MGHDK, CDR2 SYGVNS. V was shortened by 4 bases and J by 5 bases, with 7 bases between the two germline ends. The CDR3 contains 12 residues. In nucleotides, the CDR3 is TGTGCCAGCAGTGGATCCGGAGATACGCAGTATTTT. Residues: CASSGSGDTQYF.

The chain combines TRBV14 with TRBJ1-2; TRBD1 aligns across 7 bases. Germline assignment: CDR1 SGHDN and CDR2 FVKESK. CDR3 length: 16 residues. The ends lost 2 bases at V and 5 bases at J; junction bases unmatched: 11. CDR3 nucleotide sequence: TGTGCCAGCAGCCAAATACGACAGGGCCATGGTTATGGCTACACCTTC. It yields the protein CASSQIRQGHGYGYTF.